The clone carrying this T cell receptor beta chain was observed a few times. Its antigen is undetermined. TCRdb re-called the reads with MiXCR, one entry per CDR3 protein. This table has approximately 70,000 distinct CDR3 sequences, 20% appearing once. This sample is part of a study of T cell repertoires in cytomegalovirus infection. Findings of the study overall: HLA-C-restricted CMV clonotypes gave the most frequent clonotype in two of eight donors.

Germline CDR1 LGHNA, CDR2 YSLEER. The CDR3 is 16 amino acids. Trimming cost V 4 bases and J 3 bases; bases outside gene matches: 7. The sample in question was CD8+ T cells from cultured PBMCs, obtained from culture after CMV antigen stimulation. The chain joins TRBV4-3 to TRBJ1-1; 11 bases fit TRBD1. This receptor was taken from a human donor in good health (CMV status not recorded). Some clones in this sample may be carry-over from other donors' samples. CDR3 in amino acids: CASSPGTGGGHTEAFF. CDR3 in DNA: TGCGCCAGCAGCCCAGGGACAGGGGGGGGACACACTGAAGCTTTCTTT.